This T cell receptor (beta chain) was observed in a study of blood T cell repertoires in COVID-19. Looking at the study overall: Samples came from the United States, Italy and Spain, spanning acute and convalescent COVID-19.

The data were produced by immunoSEQ multiplex PCR, yet TCRdb's version contains in-frame clones alone and is incomplete. The sample lists a few hundred thousand clones, roughly four fifths occurring once. V gave up 3 bases and J gave up 3 bases; unmatched junction bases: 8. The V gene's germline CDR1 is KGHSY and CDR2 FQNENV. The CDR3 has 15 residues. The sequence came from a woman aged 50 to 60 who had recovered from COVID-19. Sequencing was carried out using PBMCs or T cells enriched from blood (not recorded which). The genes are TRBV16 and TRBJ2-7; 7 bases agree with TRBD2. In DNA, the CDR3 is TGTGCCAGCAGCCAGGGGACTCCGGGGGGCTACGAGCAGTACTTC. Its protein product is CASSQGTPGGYEQYF.